Detailed here is one T cell receptor beta chain. Its antigen has not been determined. Coverage ceases 3 residues before the CDR3 finishes, and the germline J gene fills in the end. V has 3 bases trimmed and J has 3 bases trimmed; junction bases matching no gene number 9. The CDR3 spans 16 residues, from the cysteine through the phenylalanine. Only the CDR3 bases that were read are kept: 39 of them, in frame from base 1. CDR1 and CDR2 were assigned from the germline V gene as SGHVS and FNYEAQ. Standard criteria, namely reduction of serum IgG, IgA and/or IgM below the normal range together with specific antibody deficiency, were applied for the diagnosis of CVID. There were around 44 subjects in the CVID group (about 30 male and about 15 female), ranging in age from about 9 to 65 years, with a mean age of around 44. Both CVID patients and healthy controls were predominantly of Caucasian heritage. All CVID subjects had received replacement immunoglobulin therapy for at least one year at the time of study participation. No CVID subject was ill or taking immunomodulatory or immunosuppressive medication when blood was collected. From each donor, roughly 4.5 to 8 ml of heparinized peripheral whole blood was collected. Genomic DNA from adults with common variable immune deficiency (CVID) and from healthy adult controls was used to sequence TCRbeta CDR3 repertoires. Diluted blood was density-centrifuged over Hypaque 1077 or Ficoll-Paque to isolate peripheral blood mononuclear cells. Genomic DNA was extracted from unsorted mononuclear cells by Qiagen column purification or by a centrifugation-based method.

This entry belongs to a study of T cell clonality in common variable immunodeficiency (dated by TCRdb to about 2015). Study-wide conclusions, independent of this receptor: According to the authors, finding the cause of the higher clonality in CVID would require sequencing the repertoires of T cell subpopulations. TCRbeta clonality was higher in CVID subjects than in healthy controls (t-test p = 0.018), and the increase was most characteristic of about a third of subjects. CVID TCRbeta sequences were reported to have fewer deletions and N-nucleotide insertions and to lack highly modified clones with 13 or more V deletions. Correlations between repertoire features and clinical complications were limited by patient heterogeneity within the CVID cohort. CVID subjects shared fewer TCRbeta clones with each other than healthy controls did (p < 0.0001). Despite equal DNA input, controls averaged around 82,000 unique sequences per sample versus around 30,000 in CVID samples.

For sequencing, equivalent amounts of genomic DNA were input from CVID and control samples. For every sample, a 60 bp segment covering the rearranged TCRbeta CDR3 region was amplified and then sequenced. The immunoSEQ assay, a bias-corrected multiplex PCR combined with high-throughput sequencing, was used for TCRbeta amplification. The paper's data handling went like this. Every unique nucleotide sequence was considered a clone and was annotated with V, D and J genes, copy number and frequency. Sequences were labeled productive if in frame, and non-productive if out of frame or containing stop codons. Clonality was calculated from Shannon's entropy as previously described. The predicted amino acid sequences of productive clones were used to derive mean CDR3 Kyte-Doolittle hydropathy. The R hclust function was used to hierarchically cluster scaled V gene usage with Manhattan distance and complete linkage. Sharing of clones by CDR3 amino acid sequence was evaluated through resampling of 12 repertoires per group over 100 rounds. Repertoires were searched for 70 published EBV-specific and a few hundred published CMV-specific TCRbeta sequences. A couple of CVID samples yielding fewer than 10,000 sequences were excluded from analysis, leaving approximately 40 CVID repertoires. The clones in this table, taken by TCRdb from immuneACCESS, are in-frame only. Not every clone is retained; where verified, under half of the shortfall comes from an unresolved V gene, and the cause of the rest is unknown. V, J and clone size reflect that table, while D and trimming were determined from the DNA. This sample contains roughly 12,000 clones, none of which is a singleton. The ten largest clones represent approximately 7% of the sample.

The chain joins TRBV7-6 to TRBJ1-1; 8 central bases correspond to TRBD1. This TCR came from a human donor with common variable immunodeficiency. Input material: peripheral blood mononuclear cells. Incomplete CDR3 DNA: TGTGCCAGCAGCTTCGGACAGGGCTCCGGGGACACTGAA. The translation is CASSFGQGSGDTE. The entire CDR3 protein reads CASSFGQGSGDTEAFF.